Listed below are T cell receptor beta chains from one sample, sequenced in a study of control samples from healthy donors and cancer patients. Sequencing used immunoSEQ multiplex PCR; TCRdb keeps in-frame clones, though not all of them. The table has under 450,000 clones, 75% to 95% seen once. Sequencing was performed on PBMCs. These receptors originate from a man aged 35 to 55 with head and neck cancer. The CDR3 runs from the conserved cysteine through the conserved F or W. The D gene is left open where the match is weak. Rows give clone size only sometimes, using once, few, many, or a class for an expanded clone.

>TRBJ2-6|TRBV5-5|NA|once
CASSASGSSGANVLTF
TGTGCCAGCAGCGCTTCCGGGAGCTCTGGGGCCAACGTCCTGACTTTC
>TRBJ1-6|TRBV10-1|NA|NA
CAGKGQNNSPLHF
TGCGCCGGAAAAGGACAGAATAATTCACCCCTCCACTTT
>TRBJ2-2|TRBV9|TRBD1|NA
CASSSPGQGMNGELFF
TGTGCCAGCAGCTCCCCGGGACAGGGGATGAACGGGGAGCTGTTTTTT
>TRBJ1-5|TRBV7-3|NA|NA
CASSSDGQSNQPQHF
TGTGCCAGCAGCTCGGACGGGCAGTCCAATCAGCCCCAGCATTTT
>TRBJ1-2|TRBV29-1|TRBD1|NA
CSVAGQGGYTF
TGCAGCGTCGCCGGACAGGGCGGCTACACCTTC
>TRBJ1-2|TRBV9|TRBD1|once
CASSGKGQIYGYTF
TGTGCCAGCAGCGGGAAGGGACAGATTTATGGCTACACCTTC
>TRBJ1-1|TRBV5-1|NA|NA
CASSPTALNTEAFF
TGCGCCAGCAGCCCGACAGCTCTAAACACTGAAGCTTTCTTT
>TRBJ2-1|TRBV24-1|NA|NA
CATSDADRYNEQFF
TGTGCCACCAGTGATGCCGACAGATACAATGAGCAGTTCTTC
>TRBJ1-3|TRBV28|TRBD1|NA
CASSAPGTASGNTIYF
TGTGCCAGCAGTGCCCCGGGGACAGCTTCTGGAAACACCATATATTTT
>TRBJ2-3|TRBV30|NA|NA
CAWRTGRGTDTQYF
TGTGCCTGGAGGACAGGGAGGGGGACAGATACGCAGTATTTT
>TRBJ2-1|TRBV11-2|TRBD1|once
CASSLGDRVRDDNEQFF
TGTGCCAGCAGCTTAGGGGACAGGGTCAGGGACGACAATGAGCAGTTCTTC
>TRBJ1-5|TRBV2|TRBD1|once
CASSSDRDRNQPQHF
TGTGCCAGCAGTTCAGACAGGGACCGCAATCAGCCCCAGCATTTT
>TRBJ2-6|TRBV30|NA|NA
CARSLGGGAPGANVLTF
TGTGCCCGGTCACTCGGAGGCGGGGCCCCTGGGGCCAACGTCCTGACTTTC
>TRBJ1-4|TRBV25-1|NA|NA
CASAGWGSDEKLFF
TGTGCCAGCGCGGGGTGGGGGAGCGATGAAAAACTGTTTTTT
>TRBJ1-1|TRBV28|NA|NA
CASSSPTGKNTEAFF
TGTGCCAGCAGTTCACCGACAGGAAAGAACACTGAAGCTTTCTTT
>TRBJ2-1|TRBV19|NA|NA
CASSITGGPNNEQFF
TGTGCCAGTAGTATTACGGGGGGCCCCAACAATGAGCAGTTCTTC
>TRBJ1-2|TRBV7-2|NA|NA
CASSLEGGGYTF
TGTGCCAGCAGCTTAGAAGGGGGGGGCTACACCTTC
>TRBJ1-4|TRBV5-1|NA|NA
CASSSAGLREKLFF
TGCGCCAGCAGCTCCGCGGGATTACGTGAAAAACTGTTTTTT
>TRBJ2-5|TRBV6-5|TRBD2|NA
CASSYGTSGPETQYF
TGTGCCAGCAGTTACGGGACTAGCGGTCCGGAGACCCAGTACTTC
>TRBJ1-4|TRBV7-2|NA|NA
CASSLTQNRNEKLFF
TGTGCCAGCAGCCTGACCCAGAACCGGAATGAAAAACTGTTTTTT
>TRBJ2-7|TRBV3-1/TRBV3-2|NA|NA
CASSPGNLLYEQYF
TGTGCCAGCAGCCCAGGGAACCTTCTCTACGAGCAGTACTTC
>TRBJ2-1|TRBV19|NA|NA
CASSILANSYNEQFF
TGTGCCAGTAGTATTTTAGCGAACTCCTACAATGAGCAGTTCTTC
>TRBJ2-7|TRBV11-1|TRBD1|NA
CASSLGTGGFYEQYF
TGTGCCAGCAGCTTAGGGACAGGGGGGTTCTACGAGCAGTACTTC
>TRBJ1-1|TRBV7-2|TRBD1|NA
CASDRGPYITEAFF
TGTGCCAGCGACAGGGGGCCTTATATCACTGAAGCTTTCTTT
>TRBJ2-7|TRBV6-5|NA|NA
CAIGAYEQYF
TGTGCCATCGGAGCCTACGAGCAGTACTTC
>TRBJ2-3|TRBV7-3|NA|NA
CASSPRPDTQYF
TGTGCCAGCAGCCCCCGTCCAGATACGCAGTATTTT
>TRBJ2-7|TRBV28|NA|NA
CASSFITRSYEQYF
TGTGCCAGCAGTTTTATCACTCGCTCCTACGAGCAGTACTTC
>TRBJ2-2|TRBV15|NA|NA
CATSSGLNTGELFF
TGTGCCACCAGCAGCGGGTTGAACACCGGGGAGCTGTTTTTT
>TRBJ2-7|TRBV7-9|TRBD1|NA
CASSLGRGQGLISYEQYF
TGTGCCAGCAGCTTAGGGAGGGGACAGGGTCTGATATCCTACGAGCAGTACTTC
>TRBJ1-4|TRBV5-1|NA|NA
CASSPRGQADEKLFF
TGCGCCAGCAGTCCCCGGGGGCAGGCCGATGAAAAACTGTTTTTT
>TRBJ1-4|TRBV11-2|NA|NA
CASSFQGGATNEKLFF
TGTGCCAGCAGCTTCCAGGGTGGTGCGACTAATGAAAAACTGTTTTTT
>TRBJ2-7|TRBV27|NA|NA
CASSYSPSLAYEQYF
TGTGCCAGCAGTTATTCCCCTAGCCTAGCCTACGAGCAGTACTTC